This T cell receptor (beta chain) stems from a study of shared clonotypes between healthy human individuals (dated by TCRdb to the early 2020s). Broadly, across the study: The cohort included three men and a couple of women between 18 and 49 years of age. For each donor, three plates each were used for CD4 naive and CD4 memory, two plates were used for CD8 naive, and one plate was used for CD8 memory. Blood TCR repertoires of five healthy adults were deeply sequenced to estimate repertoire size and the extent of clonotype sharing between individuals. Libraries were prepared and TCR repertoires were sequenced by different laboratories using diverse techniques, in order to increase sequencing depth and limit assay-specific biases. Per donor, leukapheresis produced somewhere between about 0.9 and 9.5 billion PBMCs. What the authors observed across the whole study: Higher generation probabilities were observed for clonotypes shared by all four sorted-subset donors than for non-shared clonotypes. Naive subsets generally had larger estimated clonotype richness than memory subsets did. Incomplete sequencing was indicated by rarefaction of sorted-subset datasets, despite the large sequencing depth. Sampling was limited to blood, and TCR repertoires in tissue likely differ from TCR repertoires in blood. Pairwise subsampling led to the expectation that sequencing depth would affect the degree of clonotype sharing among donors. Across a handful of donors, around 5.4% of naive CD4, approximately 4% of naive CD8, 2.3% of memory CD4, and roughly 0.41% of memory CD8 clonotypes were shared. The genetic and exposure-history diversity represented was limited by the small number of donors.

As concerns this clone: The clone's antigen remains unknown. No base qualities exist here, and no much larger clone lies one base off it. The identical CDR3 is also encoded by other nucleotide sequences in the sample.

The germline V gene gives CDR1 as MNHEY and CDR2 as SVGAGI. The CDR3 goes from the cysteine to the phenylalanine over 16 residues. Left in the record is the CDR3 DNA by itself, 48 bases read in frame from the first base. The germline ends are 9 bases apart after V is trimmed by 0 bases and J by 0 bases. Using the deep immunoSEQ assay, TCR CDR3 regions were amplified from genomic DNA by multiplex PCR. For each cell subset, the extracted genomic DNA was distributed evenly across all wells of several immunoSEQ 96-well plates, and each plate served as one replicate. For sorted subsets, each replicate PCR was loaded with roughly 0.2 ug genomic DNA, equivalent to roughly 30,000 T cell genomes. The purified libraries were quantified using a Qubit 3.0 fluorometer, sized with a Bioanalyzer 2100, and then quantified again using the KAPA Library Quantification kit. Each immunoSEQ 96-well plate was sequenced on its own single-read 150-cycle Illumina NextSeq 550 flow cell. Per the source publication's procedure: The immunoSEQ output contained only junctional sequences without quality scores, so filtering could not match that applied to full-length reads. Sequences were annotated with PyIR, a Python wrapper for IgBLAST v1.9, and V/J genes and CDR3 were assigned using IMGT germline references. Reads with weak V/J assignments (E-value above 1e-6), missing CDR3, stop codons, out-of-frame junctions, or ambiguous translated residues were removed. A V3J clonotype was defined by an identical inferred V gene, J gene, and CDR3 amino acid sequence. Percentage overlap between repertoires was computed as shared unique clonotypes divided by the size of the smaller repertoire. Richness of each repertoire was evaluated using RTK rarefaction, the Chao1 estimator, and Recon v2.1 estimates of unobserved clonotypes. OLGA was used to compute generation probabilities for all TCRbeta clonotypes that the gDNA method yielded from a handful of donors. As stored in TCRdb, this immuneACCESS dataset retains in-frame rearrangements with V and J assigned. A fraction of the clones does not appear; measured against another copy, unresolved V genes explain less than half of the discrepancy, and the remainder lacks a known reason. That table supplies the V and J calls and clone size; D and trimming were determined from the DNA. Counted in this sample were 2 million to 2.5 million clones; just under 95% of them appeared once. The ten largest account for 0.85% to 1.3% of the sample.

CD8 naive samples were obtained by positive selection for CCR7 among CD45RO-negative cells, yielding a CD45RA+CCR7+ population from which TemRA cells were excluded. Healthy HIV-negative adults with no recently reported acute infections or vaccinations were included as donors. Every donor was a Caucasian adult residing in Nashville, Tennessee, USA. After blood collection by leukapheresis, PBMCs were isolated using Ficoll-Histopaque density gradient centrifugation and then cryopreserved in the vapor phase of liquid nitrogen. Analytical flow cytometry was used to check the purity and quantity of each magnetically sorted T cell population. Genomic DNA was isolated from every sorted fraction and measured by UV absorbance on a Nanodrop 2000c.

The TCR comes from a man aged 18 to 29 in good health. Sequencing was performed on naive CD8+ T cells sorted from blood. This sample's cell subset or site label indicates: CD45RA+CCR7+. Recombination joined TRBV6-5 with TRBJ2-1; the best D guess is TRBD1, with 5 bases matching. The sequence in DNA is TGTGCCAGCAGTTACTCGGGGCCCAGCTCCTACAATGAGCAGTTCTTC. It translates as CASSYSGPSSYNEQFF.